The next 25 T cell receptor beta chains were all read from a single sample in a study of blood T cell repertoires in COVID-19. TCRdb's table, derived via immunoSEQ multiplex PCR, lists solely in-frame clones and lacks some. The sample gives roughly 330,000 clones, about 87% of which show up once; over 4% is in the top ten. The source material was PBMCs or T cells enriched from blood (not recorded which). The source is a young woman who had recovered from COVID-19.

V is TRBV5-1 and J is TRBJ1-1; D gene ambiguous. The CDR3 is 17 residues long. Germline V gives CDR1 SGHRS, CDR2 YFSETQ. V lost 0 bases to trimming and J lost 0 bases, with 15 bases between them. CDR3 region: CASSLVASGEMNTEAFF. CDR3 in DNA: TGCGCCAGCAGCTTGGTTGCGTCAGGCGAAATGAACACTGAAGCTTTCTTT.

This chain joins TRBV7-9 and TRBJ2-3, with D possibly matching TRBD2 (5 bases). The germline V and J ends were trimmed by 5 bases and 2 bases, with 23 bases remaining between them. CDR1 and CDR2 from the germline V gene are SEHNR and FQNEAQ (reference sequence). The CDR3 length is 18 residues. The CDR3 protein is CASSPQRAEGSFTDTQYF. As DNA, the CDR3 is TGTGCCAGCAGCCCCCAACGCGCCGAAGGGAGTTTCACAGATACGCAGTATTTT.

This clone has a handful of counts. This rearrangement joins TRBV5-5 to TRBJ1-6; no definite D call. Per germline, CDR1 SGHKS and CDR2 YYEKEE (reference sequence). V dropped 3 bases and J dropped 7 bases, with 11 bases sitting between them. This CDR3 has 14 amino acids. DNA of the CDR3: TGTGCCAGCAGCTCCCCTACCCTGAATTCACCCCTCCACTTT. Amino acids: CASSSPTLNSPLHF.

J is TRBJ2-2 and V is TRBV5-4; 7 bases fit TRBD2. Germline V gives CDR1 SGHNT, CDR2 YYREEE (reference sequence). Losses at the gene ends were 5 bases for V and 5 bases for J; bases not matched to a gene: 9. The CDR3 contains 15 residues. This chain's CDR3 is CASRSGGGETGELFF. DNA for the CDR3: TGTGCCAGCAGGTCCGGCGGGGGTGAAACCGGGGAGCTGTTTTTT.

J is TRBJ1-1 and V is TRBV2; unclear D gene. V lost 0 bases to trimming and J lost 4 bases, with 12 bases between them. The CDR3 runs to 15 residues. Germline CDR1 reads SNHLY; CDR2 reads FYNNEI. The CDR3 is CASSEADYLGTEAFF. For the CDR3, the DNA is TGTGCCAGCAGTGAAGCAGACTACCTCGGCACTGAAGCTTTCTTT.

V and J are TRBV15 and TRBJ1-6; no definite D call. The germline V and J ends were trimmed by 1 base and 13 bases, with 20 bases remaining between them. This CDR3 is built from 16 residues. The V gene's germline CDR1 is LNHNV and CDR2 YYDKDF (reference sequence). The CDR3 is CATSRGMAPASLPLHF. The CDR3 nucleotides are TGTGCCACCAGCAGAGGAATGGCCCCTGCTTCTCTTCCCCTCCACTTT. Full variable domain (outside the CDR3, taken from reference TRBV15 and TRBJ1-6): DAMVIQNPRYQVTQFGKPVTLSCSQTLNHNVMYWYQQKSSQAPKLLFHYYDKDFNNEADTPDNFQSRRPNTSFCFLDIRSPGLGDTAMYLCATSRGMAPASLPLHFGNGTRLTVT.

The chain is built from TRBV18 and TRBJ1-2, with D possibly matching TRBD1 (6 bases). Trimming shortened V by 3 bases and J by 5 bases, and 28 bases separated the two germline ends. Germline V CDR1 and CDR2: KGHSH, LQKENI. The CDR3 length is 19 residues. The CDR3 nucleotides read TGTGCCAGCTCACCGCGCCCATACAGGGTCCGTCCGTTGGAGTATGGCTACACCTTC. Amino acids: CASSPRPYRVRPLEYGYTF. Full variable domain (missing parts from reference TRBV18 and TRBJ1-2): NAGVMQNPRHLVRRRGQEARLRCSPMKGHSHVYWYRQLPEEGLKFMVYLQKENIIDESGMPKERFSAEFPKEGPSILRIQQVVRGDSAAYFCASSPRPYRVRPLEYGYTFGSGTRLTVV.

CDR3 sequence (DNA): TGTGCCACTCCGCCAGGGGGCGCCCCTGGCTACACCTTC. This translates into CATPPGGAPGYTF. The J gene is TRBJ1-2, the V gene TRBV2; 8 bases are shared with TRBD1. The CDR3 loop spans 13 amino acids. V lost 10 bases to trimming and J lost 7 bases; unmatched junction nucleotides: 11. Germline V gives CDR1 SNHLY, CDR2 FYNNEI.

V gene TRBV5-6 combines with J gene TRBJ1-2; 9 nucleotides agree with TRBD1. Trimming took 3 bases from V and 11 from J; bases not matched to a gene: 11. The germline gives CDR1 SGHDT, CDR2 YYEEEE. The CDR3 is made up of 14 amino acids. The CDR3 region is CASSSMIGTGIYTF. The CDR3 DNA follows: TGTGCCAGCAGCTCGATGATCGGGACAGGGATTTACACCTTC.

The chain couples TRBV7-3 to TRBJ1-6; D not resolved. Germline loops: CDR1 SGHTA, CDR2 FQGTGA. The CDR3 covers 14 residues. V was clipped by 1 base and J by 7 bases, with 8 bases between them. CDR3 residues: CASSLIAQNSPLHF. In nucleotides, the CDR3 is TGTGCCAGCAGCTTAATAGCCCAAAATTCACCCCTCCACTTT.

The chain carries TRBV5-6 and TRBJ1-2, with TRBD1 matching 9 bases. V trimming: 3 bases; J trimming: 8 bases; junction bases outside the gene matches: 11. The CDR3 is made up of 15 amino acids. Germline CDR1 is SGHDT and CDR2 is YYEEEE. The CDR3 here is CASSWGTGINLGYTF. CDR3 in DNA: TGTGCCAGCAGCTGGGGGACAGGGATAAACCTAGGCTACACCTTC.

J is TRBJ1-1 and V is TRBV30, with D tentatively TRBD1 (6 bases). CDR1 is GTSNPN and CDR2 is SVGIG in the germline V gene (reference sequence). CDR3 size: 13 residues. The V and J ends lost 6 bases and 6 bases respectively, with 17 bases between them. The chain's CDR3 is CACTNPGESEAFF. The CDR3 DNA reads as TGTGCCTGTACAAACCCAGGGGAGTCTGAAGCTTTCTTT.

The chain employs TRBV9 and TRBJ2-5; TRBD1 might be the D (6 bases). CDR1 and CDR2 from the germline V gene are SGDLS and YYNGEE. This CDR3 contains 15 residues. With 0 bases removed from V and 5 bases from J, the gap between germline ends came to 14 bases. The CDR3 DNA is TGTGCCAGCAGCGTAGGTCAGGGGCGGAGGGAGACCCAGTACTTC. Its translation is CASSVGQGRRETQYF. Full variable domain (outside the CDR3, taken from reference TRBV9 and TRBJ2-5): DSGVTQTPKHLITATGQRVTLRCSPRSGDLSVYWYQQSLDQGLQFLIQYYNGEERAKGNILERFSAQQFPDLHSELNLSSLELGDSALYFCASSVGQGRRETQYFGPGTRLLVL.

V and J are TRBV5-1 and TRBJ2-1, with no clear D. The CDR3 contains 14 residues. Germline CDR1 SGHRS, CDR2 YFSETQ. The V end lost 4 bases, the J end lost 0 bases, and 8 bases lay between the germline ends. CDR3 amino acids: CASSPASSYNEQFF. The CDR3 DNA follows: TGCGCCAGCAGCCCCGCGAGCTCCTACAATGAGCAGTTCTTC.

The chain carries TRBV4-1 and TRBJ1-4; no clear D. This CDR3 has 14 amino acids. V was shortened by 1 base and J by 8 bases, with 11 bases between the two germline ends. The germline gives CDR1 MGHRA, CDR2 YSYEKL. CDR3 nucleotide sequence: TGCGCCAGCAGCCAAGGGTTGAGTTGGGAAAAACTGTTTTTT. This codes for CASSQGLSWEKLFF.

This clone was found a few times. The gene calls are TRBV30 and TRBJ2-7; a possible D gene is TRBD1 (5 bases). This CDR3 contains 14 residues. The V gene's germline CDR1 is GTSNPN and CDR2 SVGIG (reference sequence). V lost 4 bases, J lost 0 bases, and 13 bases lay in between. The CDR3 region is CAWNRNTISYEQYF. CDR3 nucleotides: TGTGCCTGGAACAGGAACACTATCTCCTACGAGCAGTACTTC.

The CDR3 region is CASSQEFGQGYNSPLHF. For the CDR3, the DNA is TGTGCCAGCAGCCAAGAATTTGGGCAGGGCTATAATTCACCCCTCCACTTT. The genes are TRBV3-1 (or the pseudogene TRBV3-2) and TRBJ1-6; the D gene is possibly TRBD1 (5 bases). In germline, CDR1 is LGHDT, CDR2 YNNKEL (reference sequence). The V end lost 0 bases, the J end lost 3 bases, and 12 bases lay between the germline ends. The CDR3 sequence is 17 residues long.

The chain has TRBV11-1 and TRBJ2-1; D not resolved. The CDR3 sequence is 14 residues long. CDR1 is SGHAT and CDR2 is FQDESV in the germline V gene (reference sequence). V gave up 5 bases and J gave up 12 bases, with 20 bases separating them. The DNA of the CDR3 is TGTGCCAGCAGCCCCCTATCTAGTATGCTTGGGCAGTTCTTC. This encodes CASSPLSSMLGQFF.

The chain joins TRBV7-9 to TRBJ1-1, with 7 bases fitting TRBD1. V lost 0 bases to trimming and J lost 0 bases; unmatched junction nucleotides: 10. CDR3 length: 18 amino acids. Looked up from germline, CDR1 is SEHNR and CDR2 is FQNEAQ (reference sequence). The CDR3 DNA reads as TGTGCCAGCAGCTTAGCCATCATCCGGGACAGAGTGAACACTGAAGCTTTCTTT. It encodes CASSLAIIRDRVNTEAFF.

This rearrangement joins TRBV6-4 to TRBJ1-2; tentative D call: TRBD1 (5 bases). V was clipped by 4 bases and J by 0 bases, with 12 bases between them. This CDR3 is 15 amino acids long. Germline V gives CDR1 MRHNA, CDR2 SNTAGT. This CDR3 is CASSATDATNYGYTF. The CDR3 coding sequence is TGTGCCAGCAGTGCGACAGATGCTACTAACTATGGCTACACCTTC.

As to this clone: Other DNA sequences from this sample encode an identical CDR3 as well. This sequence joins TRBV6-5 and TRBJ1-3; 7 bases align to TRBD1. CDR1 MNHEY and CDR2 SVGAGI come from the germline V gene. The V gene end was trimmed by 6 bases and the J gene end by 3 bases; junction bases not matched to a gene: 5. The CDR3 consists of 14 residues. The DNA for the CDR3 is TGTGCCAGCAGCTCAACAGGGGTTGGAAACACCATATATTTT. Translating it yields CASSSTGVGNTIYF.

The chain uses TRBV30 and TRBJ2-5; a possible D gene is TRBD1 (5 bases). The CDR3 is made up of 14 amino acids. V lost 4 bases, J lost 1 base, and 13 bases lay in between. Germline V gene sequence: CDR1 GTSNPN, CDR2 SVGIG (reference sequence). The CDR3 loop reads CAWNLQVRQETQYF. CDR3 nucleotides: TGTGCCTGGAACCTACAGGTTCGCCAAGAGACCCAGTACTTC.

J is TRBJ1-2 and V is TRBV5-4, with TRBD1 identical over 12 bases. CDR1 is SGHNT, CDR2 YYREEE, per germline (reference sequence). This CDR3 has 17 residues. Unmatched junction bases numbered 12, after V lost 4 bases and J lost 5 bases. The CDR3 loop is CASSTRDRGRAGYGYTF. DNA of the CDR3: TGTGCCAGCAGCACCCGGGACAGGGGGCGCGCAGGGTATGGCTACACCTTC.

This clone was observed a handful of times. This rearrangement joins TRBV6-1 to TRBJ1-6; unclear D gene. V was clipped by 3 bases and J by 7 bases, with 10 bases between them. Germline-derived CDR1 and CDR2 are MNHNS and SASEGT. This CDR3 comprises 14 residues. The CDR3 reads CASSDLFGNSPLHF. In DNA, the CDR3 is TGTGCCAGCAGTGACCTTTTCGGGAATTCACCCCTCCACTTT.

The J gene is TRBJ1-4, the V gene TRBV5-6; D possibly corresponds to TRBD1 (5 bases). The CDR3 runs to 14 residues. Germline V gives CDR1 SGHDT, CDR2 YYEEEE. Trimming cost V 4 bases and J 4 bases, with 11 bases left between them. CDR3 loop: CASSGAGNNEKLFF. The DNA for the CDR3 is TGTGCCAGCAGCGGGGCAGGGAATAATGAAAAACTGTTTTTT.